This T cell receptor (beta chain) was captured in a study of control samples from healthy donors and cancer patients. CDR1 MNHEY and CDR2 SVGAGI come from the germline V gene. The CDR3 length is 14 residues. The germline V and J ends were trimmed by 0 bases and 1 base, with 7 bases remaining between them. The data were produced by immunoSEQ multiplex PCR, yet TCRdb's version contains in-frame clones alone and is incomplete. The repertoire consists of about 160,000 clones, with 95% to 96% occurring once and the leading ten covering approximately 0.93%. This clone appeared a single time. Sequenced: blood. The sequence derives from a woman in her twenties or thirties in good health. This chain connects TRBV6-5 to TRBJ2-7; no firm D call. CDR3 sequence reads: CASSYSTVSYEQYF. CDR3 in DNA: TGTGCCAGCAGTTACTCGACCGTATCCTACGAGCAGTACTTC.